The 22 T cell receptor beta chains below were found in one sample sequenced in a study of patients and donors after allogeneic stem cell transplantation (TCRdb year 2020). The library was produced with RT-PCR. TCRdb names NextSeq 550 as the instrument used. TCRdb trimmed the raw reads at Q25, called clones with MiXCR and kept productive beta chains. Each CDR3 protein appears once, grouped with its most common genes and DNA. Counted in this sample were approximately 90,000 distinct CDR3 sequences; 4% to 5% of them appeared once. The leading ten clones occupy around 2.6% of the sample. What was sequenced was blood, either unsorted or a sorted T cell fraction (not recorded which). Every receptor here comes from a human donor who was either an allogeneic HSCT recipient or a stem cell or donor lymphocyte infusion donor (not recorded which). It is not recorded whose cells these are; they may come from a transplant donor.

V usage is TRBV7-3 and J usage is TRBJ2-5, with 12 bases that match TRBD2. The germline CDR1 and CDR2 sequences are SGHTA and FQGTGA. CDR3 size: 17 residues. V shed 4 bases, J shed 0 bases, and the junction held 6 bases outside the gene matches. The CDR3 nucleotides read TGTGCCAGCAGCTCTCAAAGACTAGCGGGGGACCAAGAGACCCAGTACTTC. Encoded protein: CASSSQRLAGDQETQYF.

A remark on this clonotype: The germline gene is not matched at one end of the junction; a read error may be the cause. The chain uses TRBV5-1 and TRBJ1-2; unclear D gene. Germline-derived CDR1 and CDR2 are SGHRS and YFSETQ. The CDR3 is 14 residues long. CDR3 protein: CANSLDGANYGYTF. The CDR3 region has the DNA TGCGCCAACAGCTTGGACGGAGCTAACTATGGCTACACCTTC.

This clonotype has just a few counts. J is TRBJ2-7 and V is TRBV30; TRBD2 aligns across 9 bases. The V and J ends lost 2 bases and 5 bases, in that order; junction bases with no gene match: 16. The germline gives CDR1 GTSNPN, CDR2 SVGIG (reference sequence). This CDR3 region has 17 residues. For the CDR3, the DNA is TGTGCCTGGAGTTCCTCCCGGGTCAGCGGGAGGAGGAACGAGCAGTACTTC. It is translated as CAWSSSRVSGRRNEQYF. Supplemented by reference TRBV30 and TRBJ2-7, the full variable domain reads SQTIHQWPATLVQPVGSPLSLECTVEGTSNPNLYWYRQAAGRGLQLLFYSVGIGQISSEVPQNLSASRPQDRQFILSSKKLLLSDSGFYLCAWSSSRVSGRRNEQYFGPGTRLTVT.

This clonotype was seen only a few times. V is TRBV12-5 and J is TRBJ2-1, with D possibly being TRBD1 (6 bases). CDR1 LGHNT and CDR2 FRNRAP come from the germline V gene. The CDR3 totals 13 residues. V shed 4 bases and J shed 10 bases, with 14 bases lying between them. This CDR3 reads CASGSLLQGEQFF. DNA of the CDR3: TGTGCTAGTGGTTCCCTCCTACAGGGCGAGCAGTTCTTC.

CDR3 nucleotides: TGTGCCAGCAGCCAAGATTTAGCGGGAGGTATTGGTGGGGAGACCCAGTACTTC. Amino acid sequence: CASSQDLAGGIGGETQYF. V usage is TRBV4-2 and J usage is TRBJ2-5, with 10 bases identical to TRBD2. The CDR3 totals 18 residues. V dropped 0 bases and J dropped 5; count of bases not matched to a gene: 12. Looked up from germline, CDR1 is LGHNA and CDR2 is YNFKEQ.

This clonotype was observed at least ten times. CDR3 sequence (DNA): TGTGCCAACCTGGAAGGGGACCCCGGGTGGGATACGCAGTATTTT. Translation: CANLEGDPGWDTQYF. The genes are TRBV27 and TRBJ2-3; D possibly uses TRBD1 or TRBD2 (5 bases each). This CDR3 has 15 amino acids. Germline CDR1 MNHEY, CDR2 SMNVEV (reference sequence). Deletions cut 10 bases from V and 6 bases from J, with 23 bases between.

This clonotype occurred many times. The rearrangement links TRBV12-3 or TRBV12-4 to TRBJ1-2, with TRBD1 matching 7 bases. This CDR3 has 13 residues. V lost 5 bases, J lost 6 bases, and 6 bases stayed unmatched. The CDR3 DNA is TGTGCCAGCAGTCGACAGGGCCGGGATGGCTACACCTTC. Amino acid sequence: CASSRQGRDGYTF.

The V call is TRBV5-1, the J call TRBJ2-3, with 8 positions matching TRBD2. CDR3 length equals 15 residues. Losses at the gene ends were 4 bases for V and 1 base for J; bases not matched to a gene: 5. Germline CDR1 SGHRS, CDR2 YFSETQ. Written as DNA, the CDR3 is TGCGCCAGCAGCCCTAGCGGGCCACGCACAGATACGCAGTATTTT. Translation gives CASSPSGPRTDTQYF.

V usage is TRBV5-4 and J usage is TRBJ2-1; possibly TRBD2 for D (7 bases). V lost 4 bases and J lost 6, with 11 bases in between. Germline CDR1 reads SGHNT; CDR2 reads YYREEE (reference sequence). The CDR3 covers 13 residues. The CDR3 coding sequence is TGTGCCAGCAGCGGTAGGGGGGGCAATGAGCAGTTCTTC. Translated, it gives CASSGRGGNEQFF.

This clonotype was seen ten or more times. The genes are TRBV19 and TRBJ1-2; possible D gene TRBD1, 5 bases. Trimming left V 3 bases short and J 4 bases short, with 12 bases between. The CDR3 contains 14 residues. Germline CDR1 is LNHDA and CDR2 is SQIVND (reference sequence). CDR3 protein: CASSIGSGTYGYTF. CDR3 in DNA: TGTGCCAGTAGTATCGGTTCGGGGACCTATGGCTACACCTTC.

This clonotype came up many times. The V gene is TRBV5-1, the J gene TRBJ1-1; the D is unclear. Trimming removed 4 bases at V and 8 bases at J, with 15 bases between. The CDR3 loop spans 13 amino acids. From germline, CDR1 is SGHRS and CDR2 YFSETQ. CDR3 protein: CASSHGPPSEAFF. The CDR3 DNA reads TGCGCCAGCAGCCACGGCCCCCCTAGCGAAGCTTTCTTT.

This clonotype has at least ten counts. The chain links TRBV20-1 to TRBJ1-1, with D maybe TRBD1 (6 bases). Germline V gene lookup returns CDR1 DFQATT and CDR2 SNEGSKA (reference sequence). The CDR3 loop spans 12 amino acids. Trimming pared 6 bases from V and 10 bases from J, leaving 18 bases between. CDR3 protein: CSATEGGGRAFF. The CDR3 DNA reads TGCAGTGCCACCGAGGGAGGGGGAAGAGCTTTCTTT.

In its sample, this clonotype was seen many times. V usage is TRBV12-3 or TRBV12-4 and J usage is TRBJ1-2; D might be TRBD1 (5 bases). This CDR3 has 15 amino acids. V lost 6 bases to trimming and J lost 4 bases, with 18 bases between them. CDR3 protein: CASSFTRDVGYGYTF. For the CDR3, the DNA is TGTGCCAGCAGCTTTACACGGGACGTCGGCTATGGCTACACCTTC.

This clonotype was recorded many times. The chain has TRBV2 and TRBJ2-7; D ambiguous. Germline CDR1 reads SNHLY; CDR2 reads FYNNEI. Trimming took off 2 bases at V and 3 bases at J, with 8 bases between the two ends. The CDR3 consists of 13 residues. The DNA of the CDR3 is TGTGCCAGCAGTGAATCTTCACTCTACGAGCAGTACTTC. It is translated as CASSESSLYEQYF.

This clonotype was recorded at least ten times. V usage is TRBV20-1 and J usage is TRBJ1-2; 7 nucleotides agree with TRBD1. CDR1 DFQATT and CDR2 SNEGSKA come from the germline V gene (reference sequence). This CDR3 spans 17 amino acids. The trim removed 6 bases at V and 2 bases at J, leaving 18 bases unmatched. The CDR3 sequence is CSAQRRQGGSPNYGYTF. CDR3 nucleotides: TGCAGTGCCCAGAGAAGGCAGGGGGGATCCCCGAACTATGGCTACACCTTC.

In this sample, this clonotype turned up many times. This rearrangement joins TRBV18 to TRBJ1-5; TRBD1 matches 7 bases. CDR3 length: 16 amino acids. Per the germline V gene, CDR1 is KGHSH and CDR2 is LQKENI. V was clipped by 6 bases and J by 4 bases; unmatched bases: 12. The CDR3 DNA sequence: TGTGCCAGCTCGGCGGGTCCGGGACAGACTAATCAGCCCCAGCATTTT. Its protein product is CASSAGPGQTNQPQHF.

This clonotype was seen ten or more times. This sequence joins TRBV12-3 or TRBV12-4 and TRBJ2-5; D uncertain. Trimming removed 5 bases from V and 2 bases from J, with 9 bases in between. This CDR3 contains 13 residues. The DNA for the CDR3 is TGTGCCAGCAGTCCTGGGATACAAGAGACCCAGTACTTC. Translated, it gives CASSPGIQETQYF.

This clonotype was seen repeatedly, ten times or more. This rearrangement joins TRBV6-5 to TRBJ1-1, with D possibly being TRBD1 (5 bases). Trimming cost V 2 bases and J 3 bases, with 7 bases left between them. The CDR3 extends over 13 amino acids. Germline V gene lookup returns CDR1 MNHEY and CDR2 SVGAGI. CDR3 nucleotide sequence: TGTGCCAGCAGTTACCGGGGCTACACTGAAGCTTTCTTT. Translation gives CASSYRGYTEAFF.

The genes are TRBV20-1 and TRBJ1-2, with D unresolved. The germline V gene has CDR1 DFQATT and CDR2 SNEGSKA (reference sequence). There are 12 residues in the CDR3. Trimming took 6 bases from V and 2 from J, leaving 10 bases between them. CDR3 sequence reads: CSAHGRNYGYTF. CDR3 nucleotides: TGCAGTGCGCACGGAAGAAACTATGGCTACACCTTC.

This clonotype was recorded at least ten times. J is TRBJ1-1 and V is TRBV4-1; a weak D match, TRBD1 (5 bases). CDR1 and CDR2 (germline): MGHRA, YSYEKL. V shed 2 bases and J shed 1 base, with 23 bases lying between them. CDR3 length: 19 amino acids. The CDR3 spells CASSQSPPRAGERNTEAFF. The CDR3 DNA reads as TGCGCCAGCAGCCAATCCCCCCCCCGTGCGGGGGAGCGGAACACTGAAGCTTTCTTT.

This clonotype has at least ten counts. The chain carries TRBV9 and TRBJ2-3, with 11 bases aligning to TRBD2. The CDR3 consists of 16 residues. The V gene's germline CDR1 is SGDLS and CDR2 YYNGEE. J was trimmed by 2 bases and V by 3 bases; bases with no gene match: 5. The CDR3 is CASSGGTSGSTDTQYF. CDR3 coding DNA: TGTGCCAGCAGCGGGGGGACTAGCGGATCCACAGATACGCAGTATTTT.

This clonotype occurred many times. The V gene is TRBV24-1, the J gene TRBJ2-1; D is unresolved. The length of the CDR3 is 11 residues. Germline CDR1 is KGHDR and CDR2 is SFDVKD. V shed 5 bases and J shed 10 bases, with 8 bases lying between them. DNA of the CDR3: TGTGCCACCAGTGGTCCGAGGGAGCAGTTCTTC. Its protein product is CATSGPREQFF.